These 9 T cell receptor beta chains share one sample of origin, sequenced in a study of T cells in narcolepsy. Some clones are missing from TCRdb's copy, which holds only in-frame ones; the method was immunoSEQ multiplex PCR. This sample carries approximately 30,000 clones, approximately 80% of them seen once, and the ten largest clones take under 1.3%. Material for sequencing was CD45RA- memory CD4+ T cells from PBMCs. Receptors were obtained from a human donor with narcolepsy.

Here the CDR3 DNA reads TGTGCCAGCAGTGAGAACAAGAAGGGCTACACCTTC. Translation gives CASSENKKGYTF. The chain employs TRBV6-1 and TRBJ1-2, with D unclear. V was clipped by 3 bases and J by 8 bases, with 10 bases between them. The germline gives CDR1 MNHNS, CDR2 SASEGT. The CDR3 consists of 12 residues.

This clone was picked up one time. J is TRBJ2-1 and V is TRBV6-1, with TRBD2 matching 10 bases. This CDR3 is built from 14 residues. Germline assignment: CDR1 MNHNS and CDR2 SASEGT. J was trimmed by 7 bases and V by 7 bases; bases with no gene match: 7. CDR3 in DNA: TGTGCCAGCATGATAGCGGGGGGCCGGAATGAGCAGTTCTTC. The encoded protein is CASMIAGGRNEQFF.

The V and J genes are TRBV5-1 and TRBJ2-3; tentatively, D is TRBD1 (5 bases). Per germline, CDR1 SGHRS and CDR2 YFSETQ. The CDR3 contains 18 residues. Trimming removed 2 bases at V and 1 base at J, with 20 bases between. The CDR3, as DNA: TGCGCCAGCAGCTTAGATTCAGGGCGTGGGCCGGGCACAGATACGCAGTATTTT. This codes for CASSLDSGRGPGTDTQYF.

The J gene is TRBJ2-5, the V gene TRBV7-6, with D unclear. This CDR3 comprises 12 residues. V lost 7 bases and J 4 bases, leaving 10 bases between the germline ends. The germline V gene encodes CDR1 SGHVS and CDR2 FNYEAQ. CDR3 nucleotides: TGTGCCAGCACCTCTTCCCCAGAGACCCAGTACTTC. It yields the protein CASTSSPETQYF. Full variable domain (missing parts from reference TRBV7-6 and TRBJ2-5): GAGVSQSPRYKVTKRGQDVALRCDPISGHVSLYWYRQALGQGPEFLTYFNYEAQQDKSGLPNDRFSAERPEGSISTLTIQRTEQRDSAMYRCASTSSPETQYFGPGTRLLVL.

This chain links TRBV5-8 with TRBJ2-1; D is unresolved. The length of the CDR3 is 15 residues. V shed 4 bases and J shed 7 bases, with 18 bases lying between them. The germline gives CDR1 SGHTS, CDR2 YDEGEE. CDR3 sequence reads: CASSTRVSAWNEQFF. In DNA, the CDR3 is TGTGCCAGCAGCACCCGGGTTTCAGCCTGGAATGAGCAGTTCTTC. The whole variable domain, filled in from reference TRBV5-8 and TRBJ2-1, reads EAGVTQSPTHLIKTRGQQATLRCSPISGHTSVYWYQQALGLGLQFLLWYDEGEERNRGNFPPRFSGRQFPNYSSELNVNALELEDSALYLCASSTRVSAWNEQFFGPGTRLTVL.

The CDR3 reads CASSSLPDTQYF. The CDR3 DNA sequence: TGTGCCAGCTCAAGTCTCCCCGATACGCAGTATTTT. The chain employs TRBV18 and TRBJ2-3; unclear D gene. The V and J ends lost 5 bases and 6 bases respectively, with 9 bases between them. Germline V CDR1 and CDR2: KGHSH, LQKENI. The CDR3 loop spans 12 amino acids. Looking up the rest from reference TRBV18 and TRBJ2-3 gives the full variable domain: NAGVMQNPRHLVRRRGQEARLRCSPMKGHSHVYWYRQLPEEGLKFMVYLQKENIIDESGMPKERFSAEFPKEGPSILRIQQVVRGDSAAYFCASSSLPDTQYFGPGTRLTVL.

This sequence joins TRBV19 and TRBJ2-3; TRBD1 matches at 7 bases. Germline CDR1 LNHDA, CDR2 SQIVND (reference sequence). This CDR3 has 15 residues. Trimming took 5 bases from V and 2 from J; bases not matched to a gene: 7. This CDR3 reads CASSLARGPTDTQYF. In DNA form, the CDR3 reads TGTGCCAGTAGTTTGGCGAGGGGGCCCACAGATACGCAGTATTTT.

CDR3 in amino acids: CASVIRDYTEAFF. The CDR3 DNA is TGTGCCAGCGTTATCAGGGACTACACTGAAGCTTTCTTT. The gene calls are TRBV2 and TRBJ1-1; tentatively, D is TRBD1 (5 bases). The V end lost 8 bases, the J end lost 3 bases, and 13 bases lay between the germline ends. This CDR3 is 13 amino acids long. Germline V gives CDR1 SNHLY, CDR2 FYNNEI.

The chain has TRBV5-1 and TRBJ1-5, with no clear D. Trimming took 0 bases from V and 3 from J, leaving 10 bases between them. There are 15 residues in the CDR3. Germline values: CDR1 SGHRS, CDR2 YFSETQ. The CDR3 reads CASSLDGNINQPQHF. CDR3 nucleotide sequence: TGCGCCAGCAGCTTGGACGGGAATATCAATCAGCCCCAGCATTTT.